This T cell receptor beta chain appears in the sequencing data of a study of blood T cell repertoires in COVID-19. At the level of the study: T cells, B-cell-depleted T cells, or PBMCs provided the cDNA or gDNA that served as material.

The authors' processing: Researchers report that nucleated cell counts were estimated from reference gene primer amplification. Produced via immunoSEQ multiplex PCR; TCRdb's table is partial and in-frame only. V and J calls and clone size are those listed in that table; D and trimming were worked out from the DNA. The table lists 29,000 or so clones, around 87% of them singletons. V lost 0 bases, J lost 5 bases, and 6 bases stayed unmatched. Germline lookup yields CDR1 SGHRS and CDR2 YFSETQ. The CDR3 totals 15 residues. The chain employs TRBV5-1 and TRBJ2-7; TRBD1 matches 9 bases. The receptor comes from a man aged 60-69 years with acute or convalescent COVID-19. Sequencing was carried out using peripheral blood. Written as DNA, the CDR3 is TGCGCCAGCAGCTTGGCTACGGACAGGGGCAACGAGCAGTACTTC. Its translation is CASSLATDRGNEQYF. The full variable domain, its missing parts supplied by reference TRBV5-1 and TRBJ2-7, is KAGVTQTPRYLIKTRGQQVTLSCSPISGHRSVSWYQQTPGQGLQFLFEYFSETQRNKGNFPGRFSGRQFSNSRSEMNVSTLELGDSALYLCASSLATDRGNEQYFGPGTRLTVT.